The 14 T cell receptor beta chains given below trace back to one sample, sequenced in a study of shared clonotypes between healthy human individuals. TCRdb's table, derived via immunoSEQ multiplex PCR, lists solely in-frame clones and lacks some. Here the sample spans around 1.1 million clones, 75% to 80% being singletons. The source material was memory CD4+ T cells from PBMCs. As for subset: CD45RA-negative fraction. The receptors here all came from a man aged 18 to 29 in good health. Some clones in this sample may be carry-over from other donors' samples.

This chain connects TRBV5-4 to TRBJ1-1; 7 bases map to TRBD1. CDR1 is SGHNT, CDR2 YYREEE, per germline (reference sequence). The CDR3 sequence is 12 residues long. Trimming took 4 bases from V and 8 from J; bases not matched to a gene: 5. The CDR3 bases are TGTGCCAGCAGCAGGGACAGTTCGGAAGCTTTCTTT. It encodes CASSRDSSEAFF.

The rearrangement joins TRBV11-2 to TRBJ1-4, with TRBD1 matching 10 bases. V gave up 7 bases and J gave up 0 bases; unmatched junction bases: 14. The CDR3 is 19 residues long. Germline V CDR1 and CDR2: SGHAT, FQNNGV. The CDR3 DNA follows: TGTGCCAGCACCACTTTATCTAGGGACAGGGGCGCAACTAATGAAAAACTGTTTTTT. Its protein is CASTTLSRDRGATNEKLFF.

The chain is built from TRBV4-2 and TRBJ2-1; 8 positions agree with TRBD2. CDR3 length equals 15 residues. From germline, CDR1 is LGHNA and CDR2 YNFKEQ. Trimming cost V 1 base and J 4 bases; bases outside gene matches: 3. In nucleotides, the CDR3 is TGTGCCAGCAGCCAAGTCGTAGCGGGGTACAATGAGCAGTTCTTC. Translated, it gives CASSQVVAGYNEQFF.

The V call is TRBV7-9, the J call TRBJ1-2; D may be TRBD1 (5 bases). Germline values: CDR1 SEHNR, CDR2 FQNEAQ (reference sequence). This CDR3 contains 12 residues. V gave up 2 bases and J gave up 7 bases, with 8 bases separating them. The CDR3 coding sequence is TGTGCCAGCAGCTTACAGGGTTCTGGCTACACCTTC. The encoded protein is CASSLQGSGYTF.

J is TRBJ1-1 and V is TRBV6-1; 9 nucleotides align to TRBD1. V was clipped by 6 bases and J by 14 bases; unmatched bases: 7. The CDR3 is 11 residues long. Germline CDR1 MNHNS, CDR2 SASEGT. The CDR3 DNA sequence: TGTGCCAGCAGCTGGGACAGGGTAAAATTCTTT. This translates into CASSWDRVKFF.

The chain combines TRBV20-1 with TRBJ2-7, with D uncertain. Deletions cut 1 base from V and 7 bases from J, with 8 bases between. Germline CDR1 DFQATT, CDR2 SNEGSKA (reference sequence). The CDR3 has 11 amino acids. CDR3 region: CSARGRPEQYF. The CDR3 region has the DNA TGCAGTGCTAGAGGCCGTCCAGAGCAGTACTTC.

There are many counts of this clone. CDR3: CASHPGLAGANTGELFF. The CDR3 coding sequence is TGTGCCAGCCACCCAGGACTAGCGGGTGCGAACACCGGGGAGCTGTTTTTT. V and J are TRBV4-2 and TRBJ2-2; 11 positions agree with TRBD2. Losses at the gene ends were 8 bases for V and 0 bases for J; bases not matched to a gene: 8. This CDR3 spans 17 amino acids. Per germline, CDR1 LGHNA and CDR2 YNFKEQ.

This clone appeared a single time. This chain links TRBV28 with TRBJ2-5, with 13 bases lining up with TRBD2. Trimming at V came to 4 bases and at J to 4 bases, leaving 3 bases not matched to a gene. The germline CDR1 and CDR2 sequences are MDHEN and SYDVKM. The CDR3 is 15 residues long. CDR3 amino acids: CASSSRLAGGETQYF. Written as DNA, the CDR3 is TGTGCCAGCAGTTCCCGACTAGCGGGGGGAGAGACCCAGTACTTC.

This clone was seen only once. The rearrangement links TRBV27 to TRBJ2-5, with 9 bases that match TRBD1. The J call is in doubt because the DNA end fits TRBJ2-7 better. The CDR3 extends over 14 amino acids. Germline-derived CDR1 and CDR2 are MNHEY and SMNVEV (reference sequence). The CDR3 loop reads CASKKPGQGAEQYF. CDR3 sequence (DNA): TGTGCCAGCAAGAAACCGGGACAGGGTGCCGAGCAGTACTTC.

The chain uses TRBV5-5 and TRBJ2-7; 9 bases are shared with TRBD2. Per germline, CDR1 SGHKS and CDR2 YYEKEE (reference sequence). The CDR3 runs to 15 residues. The trim removed 3 bases at V and 2 bases at J, leaving 6 bases unmatched. CDR3 nucleotide sequence: TGTGCCAGCAGCTGGAGTAGCGGGAGCCCCTACGAGCAGTACTTC. This sequence encodes CASSWSSGSPYEQYF.

V is TRBV29-1 and J is TRBJ2-1; 14 bases line up with TRBD2. The trim removed 7 bases at V and 8 bases at J, leaving 7 bases unmatched. The CDR3 spans 14 residues. CDR1 SQVTM and CDR2 ANQGSEA come from the germline V gene. The DNA of the CDR3 is TGCAGCGCAGCCGGGACTAGCGGGAGAGATGAGCAGTTCTTC. This sequence encodes CSAAGTSGRDEQFF.

For this clone: Possible read error: a much larger clone is one base away. Other DNA sequences of this sample code for an identical CDR3. The chain is built from TRBV5-1 and TRBJ2-5; 10 bases map to TRBD1. Germline V CDR1 and CDR2: SGHRS, YFSETQ. The ends lost 3 bases at V and 5 bases at J; junction bases unmatched: 4. The CDR3 consists of 14 residues. CDR3 nucleotide sequence: TGCGCCAGCAGCTCGGGGACAGGGGTGGAGACCCAGTACTTC. It is translated as CASSSGTGVETQYF.

This rearrangement joins TRBV27 to TRBJ1-1, with 7 bases identical to TRBD1. The CDR3 spans 16 residues. Germline V lookup: CDR1 MNHEY, CDR2 SMNVEV (reference sequence). The J segment lost 1 base and the V segment lost 4 bases, leaving 9 bases of the junction unmatched. The chain's CDR3 is CASSSLKQGPNTEAFF. For the CDR3, the DNA is TGTGCCAGCAGTTCTCTAAAACAGGGGCCGAACACTGAAGCTTTCTTT.

The chain links TRBV11-2 to TRBJ2-3; TRBD1 aligns across 9 bases. This CDR3 has 16 amino acids. Germline V CDR1 and CDR2: SGHAT, FQNNGV. V was pared by 4 bases and J by 4 bases, with 9 bases of the junction left unmatched. The CDR3 spells CASSSPGTGFSDTQYF. Written as DNA, the CDR3 is TGTGCCAGCAGCTCGCCCGGGACAGGGTTTTCAGATACGCAGTATTTT.